This TCR beta chain was recorded in a study of blood T cell repertoires in COVID-19. The protocol was immunoSEQ multiplex PCR, while the TCRdb copy is restricted to in-frame clones and leaves out a portion. The sample includes about 220,000 clones, 75% to 85% of them seen just once. The TCR comes from a human donor in a cohort sampled during active COVID-19. The sample taken for sequencing was peripheral blood.

CDR3: CASSLVGRGVTEAFF. CDR3 DNA sequence: TGTGCCAGCAGCTTAGTTGGCAGGGGGGTCACTGAAGCTTTCTTT. This chain links TRBV7-6 with TRBJ1-1, with TRBD1 matching 7 bases. Germline loops: CDR1 SGHVS, CDR2 FNYEAQ. V gave up 1 base and J gave up 4 bases; unmatched junction bases: 6. This CDR3 spans 15 amino acids.